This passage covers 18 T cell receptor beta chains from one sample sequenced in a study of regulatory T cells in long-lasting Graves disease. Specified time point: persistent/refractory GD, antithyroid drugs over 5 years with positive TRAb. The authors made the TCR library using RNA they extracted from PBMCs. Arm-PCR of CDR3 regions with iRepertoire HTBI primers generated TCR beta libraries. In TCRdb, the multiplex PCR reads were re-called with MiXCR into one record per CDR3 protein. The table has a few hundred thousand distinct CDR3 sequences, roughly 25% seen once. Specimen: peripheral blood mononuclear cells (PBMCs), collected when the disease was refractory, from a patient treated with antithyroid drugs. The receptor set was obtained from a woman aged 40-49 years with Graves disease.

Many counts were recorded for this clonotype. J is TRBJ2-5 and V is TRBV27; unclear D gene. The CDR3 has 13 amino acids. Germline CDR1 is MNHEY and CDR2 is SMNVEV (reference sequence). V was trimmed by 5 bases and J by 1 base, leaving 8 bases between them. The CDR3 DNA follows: TGTGCCAGCAGTCCCCTTACCCAAGAGACCCAGTACTTC. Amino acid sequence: CASSPLTQETQYF.

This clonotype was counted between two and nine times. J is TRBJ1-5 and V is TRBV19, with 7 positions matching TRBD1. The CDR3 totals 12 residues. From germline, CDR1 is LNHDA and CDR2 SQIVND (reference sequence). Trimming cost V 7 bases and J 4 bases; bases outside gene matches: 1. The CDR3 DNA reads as TGTGCCAGTACAGGGGGAAATCAGCCCCAGCATTTT. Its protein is CASTGGNQPQHF. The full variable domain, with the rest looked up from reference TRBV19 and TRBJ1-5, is DGGITQSPKYLFRKEGQNVTLSCEQNLNHDAMYWYRQDPGQGLRLIYYSQIVNDFQKGDIAEGYSVSREKKESFPLTVTSAQKNPTAFYLCASTGGNQPQHFGDGTRLSIL.

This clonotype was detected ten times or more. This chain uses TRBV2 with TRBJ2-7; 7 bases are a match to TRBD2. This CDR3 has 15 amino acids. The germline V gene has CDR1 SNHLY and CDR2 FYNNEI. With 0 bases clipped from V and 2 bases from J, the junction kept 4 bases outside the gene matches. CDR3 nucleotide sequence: TGTGCCAGCAGTGAAGCCACGGGAGGAACCTACGAGCAGTACTTC. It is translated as CASSEATGGTYEQYF.

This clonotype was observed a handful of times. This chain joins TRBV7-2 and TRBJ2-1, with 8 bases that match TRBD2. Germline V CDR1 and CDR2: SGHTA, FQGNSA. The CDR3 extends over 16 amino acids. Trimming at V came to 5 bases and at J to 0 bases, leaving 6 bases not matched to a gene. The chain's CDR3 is CASSLTSGVSYNEQFF. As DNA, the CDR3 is TGTGCCAGCAGCCTAACTAGCGGAGTCTCCTACAATGAGCAGTTCTTC.

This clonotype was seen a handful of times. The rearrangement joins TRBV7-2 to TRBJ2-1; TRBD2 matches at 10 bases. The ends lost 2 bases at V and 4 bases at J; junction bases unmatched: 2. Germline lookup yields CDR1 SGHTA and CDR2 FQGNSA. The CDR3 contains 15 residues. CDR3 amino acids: CASSLLAGEYNEQFF. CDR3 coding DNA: TGTGCCAGCAGCTTACTAGCGGGAGAGTACAATGAGCAGTTCTTC.

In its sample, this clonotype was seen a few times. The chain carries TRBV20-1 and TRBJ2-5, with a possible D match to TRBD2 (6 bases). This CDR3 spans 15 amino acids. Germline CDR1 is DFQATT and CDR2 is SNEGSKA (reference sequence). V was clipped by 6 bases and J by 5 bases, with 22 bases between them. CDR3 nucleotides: TGCAGTGCGGAGTCGCGTACTAGCTTTGGGGAGACCCAGTACTTC. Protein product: CSAESRTSFGETQYF.

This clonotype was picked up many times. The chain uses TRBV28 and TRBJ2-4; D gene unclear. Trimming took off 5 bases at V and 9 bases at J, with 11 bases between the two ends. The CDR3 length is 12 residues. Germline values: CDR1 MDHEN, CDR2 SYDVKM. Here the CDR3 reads CASSLDSIIQYF. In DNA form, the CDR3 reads TGTGCCAGCAGTCTAGATTCGATCATTCAGTACTTC. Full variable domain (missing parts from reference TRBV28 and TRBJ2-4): DVKVTQSSRYLVKRTGEKVFLECVQDMDHENMFWYRQDPGLGLRLIYFSYDVKMKEKGDIPEGYSVSREKKERFSLILESASTNQTSMYLCASSLDSIIQYFGAGTRLSVL.

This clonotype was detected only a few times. CDR3 residues: CASKGGVSEAFF. Written as DNA, the CDR3 is TGTGCCAGCAAGGGGGGGGTATCTGAAGCTTTCTTT. The chain carries TRBV12-3 or TRBV12-4 and TRBJ1-1, with a tentative D call TRBD1 (6 bases). V was clipped by 7 bases and J by 6 bases, with 12 bases between them. The CDR3 consists of 12 residues.

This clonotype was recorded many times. The CDR3 spells CATSRDRGLGQPQHF. CDR3 nucleotide sequence: TGTGCCACCAGCAGAGATCGGGGGTTGGGACAGCCCCAGCATTTT. V and J are TRBV15 and TRBJ1-5; D possibly corresponds to TRBD1 (5 bases). The germline V gene encodes CDR1 LNHNV and CDR2 YYDKDF (reference sequence). The germline V and J ends were trimmed by 0 bases and 7 bases, with 13 bases remaining between them. The CDR3 has 15 residues.

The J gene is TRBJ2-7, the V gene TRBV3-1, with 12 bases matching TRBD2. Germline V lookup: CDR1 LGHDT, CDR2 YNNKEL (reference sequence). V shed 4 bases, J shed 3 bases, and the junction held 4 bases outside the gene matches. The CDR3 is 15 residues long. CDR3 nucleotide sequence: TGTGCCAGCAGCCTACGGACTAGCGGGAACTACGAGCAGTACTTC. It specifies CASSLRTSGNYEQYF.

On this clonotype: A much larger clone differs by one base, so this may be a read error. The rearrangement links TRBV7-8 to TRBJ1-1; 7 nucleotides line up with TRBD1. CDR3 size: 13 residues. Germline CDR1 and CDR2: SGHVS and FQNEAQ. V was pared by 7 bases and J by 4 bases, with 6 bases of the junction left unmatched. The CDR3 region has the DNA TGTGCCAGCACCATAGGGGGCCGCACTGAAGCTTTCTTT. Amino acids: CASTIGGRTEAFF.

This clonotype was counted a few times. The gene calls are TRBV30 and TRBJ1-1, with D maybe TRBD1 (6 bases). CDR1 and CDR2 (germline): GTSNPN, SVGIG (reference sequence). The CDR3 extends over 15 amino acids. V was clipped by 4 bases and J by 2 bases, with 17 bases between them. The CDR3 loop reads CAWTMAGTRNTEAFF. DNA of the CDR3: TGTGCCTGGACCATGGCCGGGACACGTAACACTGAAGCTTTCTTT.

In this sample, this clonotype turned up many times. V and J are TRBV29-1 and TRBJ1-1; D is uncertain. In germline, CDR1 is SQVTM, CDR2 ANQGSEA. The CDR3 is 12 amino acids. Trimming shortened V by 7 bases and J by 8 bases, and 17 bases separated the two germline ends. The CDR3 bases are TGCAGCGCCCTACCCCGACGGGGAGAAGCTTTCTTT. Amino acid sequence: CSALPRRGEAFF.

The CDR3 spells CSARASGGTGELFF. The CDR3 nucleotides are TGCAGTGCTAGAGCGAGCGGCGGCACCGGGGAGCTGTTTTTT. J is TRBJ2-2 and V is TRBV20-1; D is perhaps TRBD2 (5 bases). The V and J ends lost 1 base and 4 bases respectively, with 10 bases between them. Germline lookup yields CDR1 DFQATT and CDR2 SNEGSKA (reference sequence). The CDR3 has 14 residues.

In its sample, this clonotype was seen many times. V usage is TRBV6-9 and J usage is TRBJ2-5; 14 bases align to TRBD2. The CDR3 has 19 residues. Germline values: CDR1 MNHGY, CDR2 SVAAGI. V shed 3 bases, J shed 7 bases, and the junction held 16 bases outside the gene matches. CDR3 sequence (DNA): TGTGCCAGCAGTTACAAGACTAGCGGGAGGGCCGGGGATTGGAGGACCCAGTACTTC. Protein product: CASSYKTSGRAGDWRTQYF.

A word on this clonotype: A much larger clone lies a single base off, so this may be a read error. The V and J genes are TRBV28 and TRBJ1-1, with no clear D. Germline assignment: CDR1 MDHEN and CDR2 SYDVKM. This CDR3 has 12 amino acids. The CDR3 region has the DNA TGTGTCAGCAGTTTAGCTGGGGATGAAGCTTTCTTT. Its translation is CVSSLAGDEAFF.

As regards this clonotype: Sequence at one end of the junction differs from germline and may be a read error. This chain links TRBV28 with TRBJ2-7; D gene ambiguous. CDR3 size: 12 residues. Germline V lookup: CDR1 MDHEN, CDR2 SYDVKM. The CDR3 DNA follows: TGTGCCATCCAGTCGAGCTCCTACGAGCAGTGCTTC. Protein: CAIQSSSYEQCF.

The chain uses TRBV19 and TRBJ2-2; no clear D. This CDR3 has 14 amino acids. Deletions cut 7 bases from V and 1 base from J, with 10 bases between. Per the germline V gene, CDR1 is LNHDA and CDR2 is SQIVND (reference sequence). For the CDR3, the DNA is TGTGCCAGTACTACCCTGAGGAACACCGGGGAGCTGTTTTTT. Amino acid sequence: CASTTLRNTGELFF.